This T cell receptor (beta chain) was identified during a study of cytomegalovirus exposure and HLA in healthy donors. Here immunoSEQ multiplex PCR was the method, and the copy in TCRdb shows in-frame clones only, minus some. The sample holds some 220,000 clones, around 90% seen once. Trimming shortened V by 5 bases and J by 1 base, and 17 bases separated the two germline ends. The CDR3 length is 16 residues. Germline assignment: CDR1 SEHNR and CDR2 FQNEAQ (reference sequence). Note on this clone: Antigen unknown.

Among the roughly 120 subjects of the validation cohort, separate from the roughly 600-subject first cohort, were the donors. General observations from the study: In the 100 to 150 validation repertoires, about 94% of cluster scores exceeded 0, per a later analysis. Most TCRs appeared rarely, but some public TCRs recurred in many donors. The listing of 150 to 200 TCR beta chains classed them as cytomegalovirus-associated.

This TCR came from a woman in her late teens or twenties in good health and CMV-seronegative. Sequenced input: PBMCs. V is TRBV7-9 and J is TRBJ2-5, with D possibly matching TRBD1 (5 bases). The CDR3 here is CASSPPNRQGQETQYF. The CDR3, as DNA: TGTGCCAGCAGCCCCCCGAACCGGCAGGGCCAAGAGACCCAGTACTTC.